This passage covers 17 T cell receptor beta chains from one sample sequenced in a study of control samples from healthy donors and cancer patients. Clones were read by immunoSEQ multiplex PCR, and TCRdb kept only the in-frame ones, dropping some. The repertoire holds about 51,000 clones, with about nine tenths as singletons. The source material was PBMCs. The origin of the receptors is a man aged 50 or older with head and neck cancer.

This chain joins TRBV29-1 and TRBJ1-1; the D gene is possibly TRBD1 (6 bases). This CDR3 has 13 residues. V was cut by 3 bases and J by 5 bases, with 13 bases left in between. The germline V gene encodes CDR1 SQVTM and CDR2 ANQGSEA. The CDR3 DNA sequence: TGCAGCGTTGACCGGGGGGCAGGGACTGAAGCTTTCTTT. Protein product: CSVDRGAGTEAFF.

The chain is built from TRBV6-4 and TRBJ2-5; tentatively, D is TRBD1 or TRBD2 (5 bases each). Trimming took off 3 bases at V and 5 bases at J, with 16 bases between the two ends. Germline-derived CDR1 and CDR2 are MRHNA and SNTAGT. This CDR3 has 15 residues. CDR3 in DNA: TGTGCCAGCAGTGAAACCGGGACGCCGGGGGAGACCCAGTACTTC. This codes for CASSETGTPGETQYF.

This chain links TRBV29-1 with TRBJ1-2, with D uncertain. V gave up 3 bases and J gave up 5 bases, with 19 bases separating them. Germline lookup yields CDR1 SQVTM and CDR2 ANQGSEA. The CDR3 is made up of 15 amino acids. CDR3 amino acids: CSVDSGGGRRYGYTF. The CDR3 DNA sequence: TGCAGCGTTGACTCAGGTGGAGGGAGGAGATATGGCTACACCTTC.

The J gene is TRBJ2-5, the V gene TRBV5-6, with unresolved D. CDR3 length: 14 amino acids. Trimming pared 1 base from V and 1 base from J, leaving 8 bases between. Germline V gene data show CDR1 as SGHDT and CDR2 as YYEEEE. The CDR3 loop is CASSLTGLQETQYF. In nucleotides, the CDR3 is TGTGCCAGCAGCTTGACGGGCCTCCAAGAGACCCAGTACTTC.

There are a few counts of this clone. The CDR3 nucleotides read TGCAGTGCTAGTTTGGAATATAATTCACCCCTCCACTTT. Its translation is CSASLEYNSPLHF. The J gene is TRBJ1-6, the V gene TRBV20-1; D not certain. The CDR3 is made up of 13 amino acids. Germline V CDR1 and CDR2: DFQATT, SNEGSKA (reference sequence). V gave up 3 bases and J gave up 4 bases, with 7 bases separating them.

The chain couples TRBV10-3 to TRBJ1-3; D uncertain. The CDR3 totals 16 residues. Germline assignment: CDR1 ENHRY and CDR2 SYGVKD. The V end was cut by 6 bases, the J end by 0 bases, with 15 bases between. This CDR3 is CAIRPRPIPSGNTIYF. The DNA for the CDR3 is TGTGCCATCAGGCCCCGACCTATCCCCTCTGGAAACACCATATATTTT.

The genes are TRBV29-1 and TRBJ2-1; perhaps TRBD2 as D (6 bases). The CDR3 totals 14 residues. The V end lost 6 bases, the J end lost 8 bases, and 20 bases lay between the germline ends. Looked up from germline, CDR1 is SQVTM and CDR2 is ANQGSEA. The CDR3 protein is CSVLGGRSGDEQFF. In DNA, the CDR3 is TGCAGCGTACTTGGGGGGAGGAGCGGCGATGAGCAGTTCTTC.

The J gene is TRBJ2-2, the V gene TRBV27; tentative D call: TRBD1 (5 bases). V dropped 5 bases and J dropped 4 bases, with 14 bases sitting between them. Germline V gene sequence: CDR1 MNHEY, CDR2 SMNVEV (reference sequence). The CDR3 contains 15 residues. In DNA, the CDR3 is TGTGCCAGCAGTCTAACCCGACAGCCCACCGGGGAGCTGTTTTTT. This gives the protein CASSLTRQPTGELFF.

The chain has TRBV7-3 and TRBJ2-1, with TRBD2 matching 13 bases. CDR1 is SGHTA, CDR2 FQGTGA, per germline. This CDR3 contains 18 residues. Trimming at V came to 2 bases and at J to 5 bases, leaving 9 bases not matched to a gene. CDR3 in amino acids: CASSLSGTSGRANNEQFF. The CDR3 DNA reads TGTGCCAGCAGCTTATCGGGAACTAGCGGGAGGGCCAACAATGAGCAGTTCTTC.

In the case of this clone: Different DNA sequences within this sample yield the same CDR3. J is TRBJ2-7 and V is TRBV19; 9 nucleotides line up with TRBD2. V lost 8 bases, J lost 7 bases, and 12 bases stayed unmatched. Germline CDR1 reads LNHDA; CDR2 reads SQIVND (reference sequence). The CDR3 contains 14 residues. The CDR3 DNA follows: TGTGCCAGTCGGGGGGCGGGAGGGCCCGGTGAGCAGTACTTC. Protein product: CASRGAGGPGEQYF.

This chain links TRBV5-1 with TRBJ2-7, with 8 bases aligning to TRBD1. The CDR3 is made up of 14 amino acids. Germline loops: CDR1 SGHRS, CDR2 YFSETQ. V was pared by 8 bases and J by 5 bases, with 12 bases of the junction left unmatched. The CDR3 nucleotides are TGCGCCAGTAGTACCGGGACAGGAGGAAACGAGCAGTACTTC. Translating gives CASSTGTGGNEQYF. Full variable domain (rest looked up from reference TRBV5-1 and TRBJ2-7): KAGVTQTPRYLIKTRGQQVTLSCSPISGHRSVSWYQQTPGQGLQFLFEYFSETQRNKGNFPGRFSGRQFSNSRSEMNVSTLELGDSALYLCASSTGTGGNEQYFGPGTRLTVT.

This clone has just a few counts. The V call is TRBV19, the J call TRBJ1-1; 8 bases line up with TRBD1. CDR1 is LNHDA, CDR2 SQIVND, per germline (reference sequence). This CDR3 contains 16 residues. Trimming cost V 7 bases and J 4 bases; bases outside gene matches: 14. The CDR3 protein is CASIPRTGTYSTEAFF. The CDR3 nucleotides are TGTGCCAGTATCCCCCGGACAGGGACGTATAGCACTGAAGCTTTCTTT.

This chain links TRBV29-1 with TRBJ2-1; 11 nucleotides line up with TRBD2. Germline values: CDR1 SQVTM, CDR2 ANQGSEA. With V trimmed by 6 bases and J by 3 bases, 13 bases remained unmatched. The CDR3 is 17 residues long. As DNA, the CDR3 is TGCAGCGTCCAAGGGGTACCCGGGACTAGCGGCTACAATGAGCAGTTCTTC. The encoded protein is CSVQGVPGTSGYNEQFF.

This chain connects TRBV29-1 to TRBJ1-3, with D perhaps matching TRBD1 (5 bases). The length of the CDR3 is 11 residues. The germline CDR1 and CDR2 sequences are SQVTM and ANQGSEA. CDR3 amino acids: CAGHRGNTIYF. The CDR3 DNA reads TGCGCGGGGCACCGTGGAAACACCATATATTTT.

The genes are TRBV19 and TRBJ2-1; 13 bases line up with TRBD2. Germline V gene sequence: CDR1 LNHDA, CDR2 SQIVND (reference sequence). The CDR3 consists of 15 residues. J was trimmed by 8 bases and V by 5 bases; bases with no gene match: 6. CDR3 sequence (DNA): TGTGCCAGTAGTGCGGGACTAGCGGGAAGGGATGAGCAGTTCTTC. Amino acids: CASSAGLAGRDEQFF.

The chain employs TRBV10-3 and TRBJ2-7, with D unresolved. Germline V CDR1 and CDR2: ENHRY, SYGVKD. V lost 10 bases and J lost 4, with 11 bases in between. The CDR3 runs 11 residues. The CDR3 sequence: CATGWDYEQYF. The CDR3 DNA sequence: TGTGCCACCGGATGGGATTACGAGCAGTACTTC.

This chain connects TRBV30 to TRBJ2-5; D might be TRBD1 (6 bases). Germline V gives CDR1 GTSNPN, CDR2 SVGIG (reference sequence). The CDR3 loop spans 13 amino acids. V lost 4 bases and J 4 bases, leaving 13 bases between the germline ends. The CDR3 coding sequence is TGTGCCTGGATGGGGGCGTTGAGAGAGACCCAGTACTTC. Residues: CAWMGALRETQYF.